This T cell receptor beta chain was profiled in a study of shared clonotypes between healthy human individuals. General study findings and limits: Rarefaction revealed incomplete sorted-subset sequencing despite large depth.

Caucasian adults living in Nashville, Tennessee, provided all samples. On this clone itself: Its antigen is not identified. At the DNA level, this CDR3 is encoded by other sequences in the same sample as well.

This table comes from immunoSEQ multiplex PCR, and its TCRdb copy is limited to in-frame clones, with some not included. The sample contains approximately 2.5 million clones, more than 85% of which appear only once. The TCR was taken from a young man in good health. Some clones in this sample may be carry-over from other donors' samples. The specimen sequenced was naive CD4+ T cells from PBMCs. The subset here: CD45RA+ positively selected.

DNA of the CDR3: TGCGCCAGCAGCCAAGACAGGGACTATAGCAATCAGCCCCAGCATTTT. It yields the protein CASSQDRDYSNQPQHF. The chain employs TRBV4-1 and TRBJ1-5; tentative D call: TRBD1 (5 bases). Trimming removed 0 bases from V and 0 bases from J, with 9 bases in between. This CDR3 has 16 residues. From germline, CDR1 is MGHRA and CDR2 YSYEKL.